A single TCR beta chain is shown here with its context. This clonotype showed up many times. Its antigen is unknown. Per-base qualities were not stored, and no clone one base away is much larger. Amplification of TCR beta CDR3 regions was carried out from RNA transcripts. A first-round RT-PCR of the TCR CDR3 used the HTBI primer set with the Qiagen OneStep RT-PCR kit. The libraries were constructed in a second round of multiplex PCR and then size-selected and purified. Sequencing of the libraries was done on an Illumina HiSeq2000 using paired-end 100 bp reads. The authors processed their data as follows. SOAPnuke was used to process the raw data, with reads discarded if the reads contained adapters or uncalled bases, had a mean Phred below 15, or lacked an exact constant-primer or identifier match. COPE v1.2.5 was used to merge the high-quality paired reads, and each unique nucleotide sequence was defined as a clonotype. MiTCR v1.1 was used to align clonotypes to the IMGT TRBV, TRBD and TRBJ reference segments. Only V-J combinations with frequency above 0.0001, covering 99% to 99.2% of repertoires, were analysed. The TCS score was defined as the ratio of F50 (clonal expansion) to E x V (chaos), calculated using BLOSUM62-based TCRdist between CDR3 peptides within each V-J. Welch's t-statistics and random forest reduced several hundred V-J features to about 13, which were used in a naive Bayes classifier (R e1071). In-frame beta chains were kept once TCRdb had trimmed the public reads at Q25 with fastp and called clones with MiXCR. Here each entry gathers all rows of one CDR3 protein and keeps the most common genes and DNA. What appears here as the V and J calls and clone size reflects TCRdb's work, not the paper's. The sample includes a few hundred thousand distinct CDR3 sequences, with about 16% observed a single time. About 29% of the sample rests with the top ten.

The sample originates from a study of T cells in Graves' hyperthyroidism and ophthalmopathy (dated by TCRdb to between 2017 and 2020). Regarding the complete study: Peripheral blood samples were taken at initial diagnosis, before any treatment was given. The approximately 100 discovery patients were divided at random into training and test sets in a 7:3 ratio. After blood sampling, hyperthyroidism patients were treated with methimazole at a starting dose of 30 mg daily, and ophthalmopathy patients were treated with high-dose intravenous methylprednisolone. To identify TCR V-J signatures that set the groups apart, the researchers used a discovery cohort of 100 patients, made up of some 41 with Graves' ophthalmopathy and 57 with stable Graves' hyperthyroidism. In addition, the study compared T-cell repertoires in thyroid tissue and in blood from about 6 Graves' hyperthyroidism patients. An independent validation cohort of under 20 hyperthyroidism patients and some 15 patients who later progressed to ophthalmopathy tested prospective prediction of ophthalmopathy. The paper reports TCR Vbeta CDR3 sequencing of approximately 130 peripheral blood samples: 40 to 45 ophthalmopathy, under 80 hyperthyroidism and around 17 progressor patients. Beyond this particular receptor, the publication reports: Sample size was not statistically predetermined, and investigators were not blinded to group allocation. A 13 V-J signature model separated ophthalmopathy from stable hyperthyroidism, with approximately 87% sensitivity and 81% to 83% specificity in cross-validation and 80%/75% in testing. Blood samples also contained most of the expanded thyroid clonotypes (frequency above 0.001), which suggests that blood repertoires may reflect thyroid immune responses. In validation, the model predicted progression to ophthalmopathy a median of roughly 6.5 months before onset, with roughly 70% sensitivity and 72.22% specificity.

The CDR3 spans 15 residues, from the cysteine through the phenylalanine. This entry keeps only the CDR3 DNA: 45 bases, framed from base 1. Trimming at the junction amounts to 3 bases on V and 2 bases on J, and the germline ends lie 11 bases apart. Ophthalmopathy patients had moderately to severely active disease, with a Clinical Activity Score of 3 or more, a NOSPECS grade of 4 or more, and a disease duration of less than 3 months. The study excluded patients with uncontrolled infections, other autoimmune diseases, pregnancy or lactation. Diagnoses relied on clinical symptoms, serum thyroxine and TRAb, thyroid ultrasound and orbital computed tomography. Ficoll-Paque density gradient centrifugation was used to isolate PBMCs from approximately 11 ml of fresh peripheral blood. Total RNA was extracted using Trizol reagent, and RNA quality was assessed on an Agilent 2100 Bioanalyzer.

The chain joins TRBV12-3 or TRBV12-4 to TRBJ1-5; the D gene remains uncertain. Input material: blood. The receptor was isolated from a woman in her 30s with Graves' ophthalmopathy. The CDR3 region reads CASSFEGYGNQPQHF. The DNA sequence is given as TGTGCCAGCAGTTTCGAGGGTTATGGCAATCAGCCCCAGCATTTT.